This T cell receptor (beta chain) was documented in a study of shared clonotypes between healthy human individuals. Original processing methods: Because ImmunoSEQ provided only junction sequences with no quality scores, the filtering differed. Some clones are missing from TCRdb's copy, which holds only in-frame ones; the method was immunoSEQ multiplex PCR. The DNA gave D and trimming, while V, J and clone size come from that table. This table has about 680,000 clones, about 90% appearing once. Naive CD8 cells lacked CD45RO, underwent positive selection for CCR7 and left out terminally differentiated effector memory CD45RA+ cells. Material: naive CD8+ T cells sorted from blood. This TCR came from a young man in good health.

The CDR3 is CASSPRTLGYTF. In DNA form, the CDR3 reads TGTGCCAGCAGCCCCCGGACTCTCGGCTACACCTTC. The chain recombines TRBV7-9 with TRBJ1-2; D is ambiguous. The CDR3 is made up of 12 amino acids. Per the germline V gene, CDR1 is SEHNR and CDR2 is FQNEAQ (reference sequence). The V and J ends lost 5 bases and 8 bases respectively, with 12 bases between them.